This T cell receptor beta chain was retrieved from a study of siplizumab effects on memory and regulatory T cells. V gave up 1 base and J gave up 7 bases; unmatched junction bases: 9. The CDR3 loop spans 16 amino acids. Per germline, CDR1 LNHNV and CDR2 YYDKDF (reference sequence). The repertoire was sequenced with immunoSEQ multiplex PCR; TCRdb's copy has only in-frame clones and lacks some. The sample lists some 100,000 clones, 90% to 95% occurring once. This chain connects TRBV15 to TRBJ1-5; TRBD1 matches at 8 bases. This clonotype originated in a human donor in good health. The material sequenced was Tregs sorted from blood. CDR3: CATSRVQGQGGQPQHF. CDR3 in DNA: TGTGCCACCAGCAGAGTTCAAGGACAGGGTGGCCAGCCCCAGCATTTT. Full variable domain (missing parts from reference TRBV15 and TRBJ1-5): DAMVIQNPRYQVTQFGKPVTLSCSQTLNHNVMYWYQQKSSQAPKLLFHYYDKDFNNEADTPDNFQSRRPNTSFCFLDIRSPGLGDTAMYLCATSRVQGQGGQPQHFGDGTRLSIL.